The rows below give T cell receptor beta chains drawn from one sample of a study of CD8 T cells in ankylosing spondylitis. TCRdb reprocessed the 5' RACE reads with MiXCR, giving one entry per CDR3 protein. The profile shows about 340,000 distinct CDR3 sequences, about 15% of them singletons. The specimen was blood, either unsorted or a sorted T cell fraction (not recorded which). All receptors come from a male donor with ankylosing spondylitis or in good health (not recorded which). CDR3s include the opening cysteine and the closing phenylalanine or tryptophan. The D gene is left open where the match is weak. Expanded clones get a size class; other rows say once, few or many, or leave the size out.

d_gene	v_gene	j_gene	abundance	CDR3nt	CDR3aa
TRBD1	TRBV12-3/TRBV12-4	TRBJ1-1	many	TGTGCCAGCAGTTTAGGGACAGGGTATTCGGGCACTGAAGCTTTCTTT	CASSLGTGYSGTEAFF
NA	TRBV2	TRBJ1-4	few	TGTGCCAGCAGTATCAGGGCCCTAAATGAAAAACTGTTTTTT	CASSIRALNEKLFF
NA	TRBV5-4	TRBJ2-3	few	TGTGCCAGCAGCTTAAAAGGGGGAATTTCGGCAGATACGCAGTATTTT	CASSLKGGISADTQYF
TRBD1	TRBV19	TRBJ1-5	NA	TGTGCCAGTAGTACGACTGGACAGGGGCAGCCCCAGCATTTT	CASSTTGQGQPQHF
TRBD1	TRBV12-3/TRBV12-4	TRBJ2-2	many	TGTGCCAGCAGTTTAATCGGACAGGGGGTACCCGGGGAGCTGTTTTTT	CASSLIGQGVPGELFF
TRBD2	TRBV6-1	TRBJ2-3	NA	TGTGCCAGCATCGGGGCGGGCGGGAGAACAGATACGCAGTATTTT	CASIGAGGRTDTQYF
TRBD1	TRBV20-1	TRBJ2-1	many	TGCAGTGCTTTCAGCCCTGGGACAGGGGCCGTAAATGAGCAGTTCTTC	CSAFSPGTGAVNEQFF
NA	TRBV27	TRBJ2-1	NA	TGTGCTAGCGCGGGGGCGCGCGGTGGGGTATCCTACAATGAGCAGTTCTTC	CASAGARGGVSYNEQFF
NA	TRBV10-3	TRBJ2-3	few	TGTGCCATCAGTGATGGGCTTGCGCAGTATTTT	CAISDGLAQYF
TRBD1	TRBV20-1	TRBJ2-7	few	TGCAGTGCCCCCGGACAGGGAGGTTACGAGCAGTACTTC	CSAPGQGGYEQYF
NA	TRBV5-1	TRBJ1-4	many	TGCGCCAGCAGCCAGGAGGGGGGCGCTAATGAAAAACTGTTTTTT	CASSQEGGANEKLFF
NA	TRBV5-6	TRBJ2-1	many	TGTGCCAGCAGCTTGGACCCGAGCTCCTACAATGAGCAGTTCTTC	CASSLDPSSYNEQFF
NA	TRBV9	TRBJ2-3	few	TGTGCCAGCAGCGGACCAGGGACCTCAGATACGCAGTATTTT	CASSGPGTSDTQYF
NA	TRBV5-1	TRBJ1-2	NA	TGCGCCAGCAGCTTGGACGGATTTTCGGGCTACACCTTC	CASSLDGFSGYTF
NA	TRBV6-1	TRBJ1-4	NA	TGTGCCAGCACCGAGGGACGGAGTGCAAGCGAAAAACTGTTTTTT	CASTEGRSASEKLFF
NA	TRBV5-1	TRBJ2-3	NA	TGCGCCAGCAGCTCGATAAATCGAGGAGATACGCAGTATTTT	CASSSINRGDTQYF
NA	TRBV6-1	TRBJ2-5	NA	TGTGCCAGCAGTCCCCTAGCCCTAGCGCGAGAGACCCAGTACTTC	CASSPLALARETQYF
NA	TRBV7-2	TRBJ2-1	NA	TGTGCCAGCAGCTTAACGGCAGCACCGGGCTACAATGAGCAGTTCTTC	CASSLTAAPGYNEQFF
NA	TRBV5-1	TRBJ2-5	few	TGCGCCAGCAGCCTAATCACATCGAGTGGAGAGACCCAGTACTTC	CASSLITSSGETQYF
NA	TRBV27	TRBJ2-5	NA	TGTGCCAGCAGTTGGGTGGGGAGCGGCAGGGAAGAGACCCAGTACTTC	CASSWVGSGREETQYF
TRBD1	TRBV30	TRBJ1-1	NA	TGTGCCTGGACACAGGGGCGACTATTGAACACTGAAGCTTTCTTT	CAWTQGRLLNTEAFF
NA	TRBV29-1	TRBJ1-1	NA	TGCAGCGTTGGGGCAGGTATAACTGAAGCTTTCTTT	CSVGAGITEAFF
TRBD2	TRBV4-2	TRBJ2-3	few	TGTGCCAGCAGCCAACAAGCGGGAGTAGTAGATACGCAGTATTTT	CASSQQAGVVDTQYF
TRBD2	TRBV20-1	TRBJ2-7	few	TGCAGTGGCGCGGGCCTAGCGGACCTAGGCGAGCAGTACTTC	CSGAGLADLGEQYF
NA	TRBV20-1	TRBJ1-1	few	TGCAGTGCTAACGGGGTGTCCGGCACTGAAGCTTTCTTT	CSANGVSGTEAFF
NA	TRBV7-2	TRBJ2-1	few	TGTGCCAGCAGCACTTGGGGCGGCGGGGCCGACAATGAGCAGTTCTTC	CASSTWGGGADNEQFF
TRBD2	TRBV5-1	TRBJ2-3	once	TGCGCCAGCAGTTCGGGGGGGCAAGATACGCAGTATTTT	CASSSGGQDTQYF
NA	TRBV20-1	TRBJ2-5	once	TGCAGCGCCGATGGAGAGACCCAGTACTTC	CSADGETQYF
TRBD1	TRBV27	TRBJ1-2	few	TGTGCCAGCAGTTTATCGATAGGGGGCGCGGGCTATGGCTACACCTTC	CASSLSIGGAGYGYTF
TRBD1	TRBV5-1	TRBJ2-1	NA	TGCGCCAGCAGCTTGGATGGGACAGGGGGGAATGAGCAGTTCTTC	CASSLDGTGGNEQFF
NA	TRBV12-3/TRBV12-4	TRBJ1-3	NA	TGTGCCAGCAGTTTAGGAGTCCTACTCGCCTCTGGAAACACCATATATTTT	CASSLGVLLASGNTIYF
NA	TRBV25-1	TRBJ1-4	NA	TGTGCCAGCAGTGACCCGCTTGGGCGGGCTAATGAAAAACTGTTTTTT	CASSDPLGRANEKLFF
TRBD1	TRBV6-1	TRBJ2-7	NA	TGTGCCAGCACCGGACAGGGTCAATACGAGCAGTACTTC	CASTGQGQYEQYF
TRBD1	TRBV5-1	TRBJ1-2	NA	TGCGCCAGCAGCTTGGGACAGGGGGTTGACTATGGCTACACCTTC	CASSLGQGVDYGYTF
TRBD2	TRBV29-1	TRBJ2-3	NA	TGCAGCGTTGGGAGCGGGGCCTACACAGATACGCAGTATTTT	CSVGSGAYTDTQYF
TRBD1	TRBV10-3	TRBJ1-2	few	TGTGCCATCAGTGCCGCCGGGACAGGGGACCAGAACTATGGCTACACCTTC	CAISAAGTGDQNYGYTF
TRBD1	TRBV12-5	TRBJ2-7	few	TGTGCTAGTGGTTTGGACCCGGGACAGGGGCGGCCGGGCGAGCAGTACTTC	CASGLDPGQGRPGEQYF
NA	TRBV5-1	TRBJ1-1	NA	TGCGCCAGCGCGACAAGGGATTCGGAAGCTTTCTTT	CASATRDSEAFF
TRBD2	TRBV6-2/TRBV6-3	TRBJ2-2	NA	TGTGCCAGCCTAGCGGGAGTGAACACCGGGGAGCTGTTTTTT	CASLAGVNTGELFF
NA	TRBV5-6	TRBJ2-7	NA	TGTGCCAGCAGACTCTACGAGGAGCAGTACTTC	CASRLYEEQYF
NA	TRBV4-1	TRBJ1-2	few	TGCGCCAGCAGCCGGGGGACTTTCGCCGACTATGGCTACACCTTC	CASSRGTFADYGYTF
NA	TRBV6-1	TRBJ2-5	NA	TGTGCCAGCAGTACACCTTGGACCTATGGGGCCCAGTACTTC	CASSTPWTYGAQYF
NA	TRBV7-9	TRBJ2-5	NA	TGTGCCAGCAGCTTTACCCCTGCGGTAGAGACCCAGTACTTC	CASSFTPAVETQYF
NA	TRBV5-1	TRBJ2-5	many	TGCGCCAGCAGCTTGATCAGGAGGGAGACCCAGTACTTC	CASSLIRRETQYF
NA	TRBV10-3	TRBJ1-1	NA	TGTGCCATCAGTGAGTCGGGGAGAACTGAAGCTTTCTTT	CAISESGRTEAFF
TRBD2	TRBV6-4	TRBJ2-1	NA	TGTGCCAGCAGTCCGACTAGCGGAGTGGTTGGTGAGCAGTTCTTC	CASSPTSGVVGEQFF
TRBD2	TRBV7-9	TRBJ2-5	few	TGTGCCACCGGGGGGCAAGAGACCCAGTACTTC	CATGGQETQYF
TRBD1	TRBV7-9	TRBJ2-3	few	TGTGCCAGCAGCTCGGCGTGGGACAGGGAAGGGAATACGCAGTATTTT	CASSSAWDREGNTQYF
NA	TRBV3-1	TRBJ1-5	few	TGTGCCAGCAGCTGGGTGGGGCAGCCCCAGCATTTT	CASSWVGQPQHF
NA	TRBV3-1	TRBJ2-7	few	TGTGCCAGCAGCCAACGTCAGGGATCATACGAGCAGTACTTC	CASSQRQGSYEQYF
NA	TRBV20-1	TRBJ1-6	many	TGCAGTGCTGGCCCGGGGGGACCATATAATTCACCCCTCCACTTT	CSAGPGGPYNSPLHF
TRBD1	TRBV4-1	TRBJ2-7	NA	TGCGCCAGCAGCCAGGAAGGACAGGGGCCCTACGAGCAGTACTTC	CASSQEGQGPYEQYF
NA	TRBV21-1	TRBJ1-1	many	TGTGCCATCCGGGGAGACAGGGAGGATGAAGCTTTCTTT	CAIRGDREDEAFF
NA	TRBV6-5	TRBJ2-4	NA	TGTGCCAGCAGTTCAATCCGGACATTAACCAGGGAACGCATTCAGTACTTC	CASSSIRTLTRERIQYF
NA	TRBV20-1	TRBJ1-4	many	TGCAGTGCTAGAGGCTCAGGTGAAAAACTGTTTTTT	CSARGSGEKLFF
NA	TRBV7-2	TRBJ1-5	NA	TGTGCCAGCAGCTTAGACGCTAGCAATCAGCCCCAGCATTTT	CASSLDASNQPQHF